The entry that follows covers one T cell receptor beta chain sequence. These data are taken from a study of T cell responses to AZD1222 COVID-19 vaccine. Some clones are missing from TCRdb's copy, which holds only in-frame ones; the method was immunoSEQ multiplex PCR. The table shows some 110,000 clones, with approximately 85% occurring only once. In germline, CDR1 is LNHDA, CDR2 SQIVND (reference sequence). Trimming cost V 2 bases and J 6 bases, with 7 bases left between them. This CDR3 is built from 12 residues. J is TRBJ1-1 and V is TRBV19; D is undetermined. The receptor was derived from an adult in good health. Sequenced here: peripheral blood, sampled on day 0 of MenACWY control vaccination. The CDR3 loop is CASSIPLSEAFF. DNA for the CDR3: TGTGCCAGTAGTATACCGCTGTCTGAAGCTTTCTTT.